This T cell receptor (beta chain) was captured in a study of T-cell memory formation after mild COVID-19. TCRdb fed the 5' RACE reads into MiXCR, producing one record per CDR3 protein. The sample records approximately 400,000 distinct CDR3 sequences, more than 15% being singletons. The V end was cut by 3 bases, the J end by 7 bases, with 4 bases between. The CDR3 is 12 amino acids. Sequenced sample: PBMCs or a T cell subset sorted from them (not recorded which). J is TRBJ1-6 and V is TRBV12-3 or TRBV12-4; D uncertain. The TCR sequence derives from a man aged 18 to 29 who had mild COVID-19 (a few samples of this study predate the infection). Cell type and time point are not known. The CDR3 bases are TGTGCCAGCAGTTTCGAAAATTCACCCCTCCACTTT. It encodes CASSFENSPLHF.